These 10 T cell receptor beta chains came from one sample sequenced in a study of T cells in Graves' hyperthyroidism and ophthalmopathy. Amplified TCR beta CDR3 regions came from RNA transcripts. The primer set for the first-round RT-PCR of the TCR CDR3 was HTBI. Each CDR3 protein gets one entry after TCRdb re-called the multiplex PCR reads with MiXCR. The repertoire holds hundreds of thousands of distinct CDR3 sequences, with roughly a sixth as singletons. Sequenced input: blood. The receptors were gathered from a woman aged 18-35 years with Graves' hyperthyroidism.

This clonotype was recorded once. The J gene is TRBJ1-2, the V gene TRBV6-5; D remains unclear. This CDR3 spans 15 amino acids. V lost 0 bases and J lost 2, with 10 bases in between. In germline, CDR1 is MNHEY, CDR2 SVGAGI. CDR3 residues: CASSYSGWPNYGYTF. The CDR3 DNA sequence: TGTGCCAGCAGTTACTCAGGGTGGCCCAACTATGGCTACACCTTC.

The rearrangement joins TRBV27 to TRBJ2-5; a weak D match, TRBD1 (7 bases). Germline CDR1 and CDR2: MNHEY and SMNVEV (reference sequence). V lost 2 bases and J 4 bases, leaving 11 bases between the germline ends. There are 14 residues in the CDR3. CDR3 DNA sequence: TGTGCCAGCAGTTTACAGGGGGGACGAGAGACCCAGTACTTC. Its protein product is CASSLQGGRETQYF.

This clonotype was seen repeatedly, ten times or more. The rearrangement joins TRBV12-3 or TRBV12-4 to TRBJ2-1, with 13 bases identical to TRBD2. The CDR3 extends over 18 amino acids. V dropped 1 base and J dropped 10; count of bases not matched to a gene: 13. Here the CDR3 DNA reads TGTGCCAGCAGTTTAGGAGGAGTTGGGTTGGGACTAGCGGGAGAGCAGTTCTTC. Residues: CASSLGGVGLGLAGEQFF.

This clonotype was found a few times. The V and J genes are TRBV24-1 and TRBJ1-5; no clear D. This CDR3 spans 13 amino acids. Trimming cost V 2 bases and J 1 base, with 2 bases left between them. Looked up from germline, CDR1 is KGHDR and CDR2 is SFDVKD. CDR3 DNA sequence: TGTGCCACCAGTGATTACAGCAATCAGCCCCAGCATTTT. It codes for CATSDYSNQPQHF.

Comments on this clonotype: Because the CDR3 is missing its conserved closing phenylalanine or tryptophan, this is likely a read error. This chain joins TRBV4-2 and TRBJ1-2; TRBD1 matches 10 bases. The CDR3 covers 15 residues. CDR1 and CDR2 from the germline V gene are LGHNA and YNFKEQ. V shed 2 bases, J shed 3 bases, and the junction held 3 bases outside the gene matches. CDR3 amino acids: CASSQTGTGDYGYTL. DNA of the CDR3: TGTGCCAGCAGCCAAACCGGGACAGGGGACTATGGCTACACCCTC.

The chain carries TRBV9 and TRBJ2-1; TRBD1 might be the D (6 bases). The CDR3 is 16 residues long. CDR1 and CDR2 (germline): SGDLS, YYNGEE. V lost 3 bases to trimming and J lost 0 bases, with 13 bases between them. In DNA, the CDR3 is TGTGCCAGCAGCGCAAACCGAGGGGGCTCCTACAATGAGCAGTTCTTC. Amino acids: CASSANRGGSYNEQFF. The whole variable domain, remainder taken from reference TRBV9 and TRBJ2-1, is DSGVTQTPKHLITATGQRVTLRCSPRSGDLSVYWYQQSLDQGLQFLIQYYNGEERAKGNILERFSAQQFPDLHSELNLSSLELGDSALYFCASSANRGGSYNEQFFGPGTRLTVL.

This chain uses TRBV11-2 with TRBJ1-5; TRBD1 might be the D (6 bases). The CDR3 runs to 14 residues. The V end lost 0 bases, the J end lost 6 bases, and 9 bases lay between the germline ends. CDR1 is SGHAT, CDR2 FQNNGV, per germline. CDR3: CASSLEGGSQPQHF. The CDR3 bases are TGTGCCAGCAGCTTAGAGGGGGGCAGTCAGCCCCAGCATTTT.

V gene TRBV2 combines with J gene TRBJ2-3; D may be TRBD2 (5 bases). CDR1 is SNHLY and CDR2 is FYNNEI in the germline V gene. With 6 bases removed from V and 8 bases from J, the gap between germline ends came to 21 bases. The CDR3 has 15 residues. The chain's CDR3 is CASRSTIVSKFTQYF. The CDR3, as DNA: TGTGCCAGCAGATCGACTATCGTTTCAAAGTTTACGCAGTATTTT.

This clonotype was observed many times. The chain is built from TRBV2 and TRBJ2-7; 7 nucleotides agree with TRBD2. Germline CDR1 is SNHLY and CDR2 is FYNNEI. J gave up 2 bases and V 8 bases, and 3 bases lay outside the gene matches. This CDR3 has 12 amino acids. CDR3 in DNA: TGTGCCAGCTTGGGGGGGACCTACGAGCAGTACTTC. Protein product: CASLGGTYEQYF.

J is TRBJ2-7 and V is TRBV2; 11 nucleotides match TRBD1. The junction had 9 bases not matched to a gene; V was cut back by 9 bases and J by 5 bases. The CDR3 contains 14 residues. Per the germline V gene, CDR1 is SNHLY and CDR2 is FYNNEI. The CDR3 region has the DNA TGTGCCAGTAAAAGGACAGGGGGCGTGGACGAGCAGTACTTC. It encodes CASKRTGGVDEQYF.